This T cell receptor (beta chain) was recorded in a study of response to subunit inactivated influenza vaccine. TCRdb re-analysed the RT-PCR reads in MiXCR, keeping a single row per CDR3 protein. Of 800,000 to 1,000,000 distinct CDR3 sequences in the sample, 21% were seen once. The CDR3 is 14 residues long. CDR1 SGHRS and CDR2 YFSETQ come from the germline V gene. Trimming removed 0 bases from V and 5 bases from J, with 11 bases in between. This clonotype came up a few times. The TCR comes from a man aged 50 to 59 who received an inactivated influenza vaccine. The sequenced sample was PBMCs from blood, obtained about 5 days after vaccination. The chain employs TRBV5-1 and TRBJ1-1; no definite D call. CDR3 coding DNA: TGCGCCAGCAGCTTGGCCCTGGACGGGACTGAAGCTTTCTTT. Translated: CASSLALDGTEAFF.